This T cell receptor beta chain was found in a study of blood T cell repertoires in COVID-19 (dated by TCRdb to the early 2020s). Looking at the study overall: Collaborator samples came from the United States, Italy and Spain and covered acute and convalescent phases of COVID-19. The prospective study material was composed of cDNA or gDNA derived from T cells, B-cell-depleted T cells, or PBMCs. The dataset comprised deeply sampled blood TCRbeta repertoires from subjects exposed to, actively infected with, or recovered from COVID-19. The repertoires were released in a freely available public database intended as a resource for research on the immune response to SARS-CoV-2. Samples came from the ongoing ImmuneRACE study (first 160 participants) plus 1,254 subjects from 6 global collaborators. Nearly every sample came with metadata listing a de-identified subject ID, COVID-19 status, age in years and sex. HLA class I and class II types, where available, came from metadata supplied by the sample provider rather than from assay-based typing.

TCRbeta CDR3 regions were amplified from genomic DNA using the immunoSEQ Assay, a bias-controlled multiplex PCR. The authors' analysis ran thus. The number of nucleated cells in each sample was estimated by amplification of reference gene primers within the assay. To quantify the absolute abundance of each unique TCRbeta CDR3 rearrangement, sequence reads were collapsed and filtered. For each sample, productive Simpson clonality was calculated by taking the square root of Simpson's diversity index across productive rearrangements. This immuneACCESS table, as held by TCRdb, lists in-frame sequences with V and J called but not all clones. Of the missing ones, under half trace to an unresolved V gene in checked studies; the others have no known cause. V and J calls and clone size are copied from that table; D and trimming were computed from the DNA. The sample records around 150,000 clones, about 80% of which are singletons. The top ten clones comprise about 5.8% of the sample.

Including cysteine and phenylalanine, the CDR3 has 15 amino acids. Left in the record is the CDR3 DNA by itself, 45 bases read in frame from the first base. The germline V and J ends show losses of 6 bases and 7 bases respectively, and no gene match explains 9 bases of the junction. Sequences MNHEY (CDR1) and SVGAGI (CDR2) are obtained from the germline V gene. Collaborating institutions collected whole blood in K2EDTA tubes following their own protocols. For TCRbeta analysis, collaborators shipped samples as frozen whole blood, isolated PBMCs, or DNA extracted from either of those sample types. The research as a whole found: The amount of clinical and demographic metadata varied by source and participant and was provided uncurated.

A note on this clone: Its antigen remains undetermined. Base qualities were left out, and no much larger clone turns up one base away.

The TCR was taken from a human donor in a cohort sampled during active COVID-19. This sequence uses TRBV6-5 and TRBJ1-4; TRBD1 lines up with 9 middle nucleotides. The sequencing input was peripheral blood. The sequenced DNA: TGTGCCAGCAGGAGGACAGGGGCGTTTTCTGAAAAACTGTTTTTT. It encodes CASRRTGAFSEKLFF.